A single sample gave rise to the 10 T cell receptor beta chains below, sequenced in a study of shared clonotypes between healthy human individuals. TCRdb keeps only in-frame clones here, not all; method: immunoSEQ multiplex PCR. Among approximately 2.4 million clones listed, 90% to 96% were seen once. What was sequenced was naive CD4+ T cells sorted from blood. Subset in this sample: CD45RA+ positively selected. The source of these receptors is a man aged 18 to 30 in good health.

The gene calls are TRBV5-6 and TRBJ2-7; D assignment may be TRBD1 or TRBD2 (5 bases each). The V and J ends lost 5 bases and 1 base respectively, with 16 bases between them. CDR3 length equals 15 residues. CDR1 is SGHDT and CDR2 is YYEEEE in the germline V gene. The chain's CDR3 is CASRFGPGPSYEQYF. Written as DNA, the CDR3 is TGTGCCAGCAGGTTTGGGCCGGGGCCTTCCTACGAGCAGTACTTC.

The chain couples TRBV30 to TRBJ1-4; TRBD1 might be the D (6 bases). The CDR3 has 15 amino acids. V was shortened by 3 bases and J by 5 bases, with 16 bases between the two germline ends. Germline V gives CDR1 GTSNPN, CDR2 SVGIG (reference sequence). The CDR3 spells CAWSPPGGGNEKLFF. CDR3 nucleotide sequence: TGTGCCTGGAGCCCCCCCGGGGGCGGGAATGAAAAACTGTTTTTT.

This clone was detected only once. The rearrangement uses TRBV19 and TRBJ2-1; no reliable D call. The CDR3 is 15 residues long. Trimming cost V 4 bases and J 6 bases, with 16 bases left between them. Germline lookup yields CDR1 LNHDA and CDR2 SQIVND (reference sequence). This chain's CDR3 is CASSTIIIGSNEQFF. Here the CDR3 DNA reads TGTGCCAGTAGTACCATTATCATAGGCTCCAATGAGCAGTTCTTC.

The V gene is TRBV30, the J gene TRBJ2-3; tentatively, D is TRBD1 or TRBD2 (6 bases each). The germline V and J ends were trimmed by 2 bases and 6 bases, with 9 bases remaining between them. The CDR3 runs to 12 residues. Germline V gene data show CDR1 as GTSNPN and CDR2 as SVGIG (reference sequence). This chain's CDR3 is CAWSRGGDTQYF. The CDR3 nucleotides are TGTGCCTGGAGTAGAGGGGGGGATACGCAGTATTTT.

The rearrangement uses TRBV5-6 and TRBJ2-1; D is perhaps TRBD2 (6 bases). V dropped 3 bases and J dropped 2 bases, with 12 bases sitting between them. This CDR3 contains 15 residues. The V gene's germline CDR1 is SGHDT and CDR2 YYEEEE. Here the CDR3 DNA reads TGTGCCAGCAGCTCGACTAGACAGACCTACAATGAGCAGTTCTTC. Amino acids: CASSSTRQTYNEQFF.

The rearrangement uses TRBV6-1 and TRBJ1-1; 7 bases are a match to TRBD1. CDR1 is MNHNS, CDR2 SASEGT, per germline. The CDR3 has 13 residues. V shed 5 bases and J 8 bases; nucleotides not matched to a gene: 8. Here the CDR3 DNA reads TGTGCCAGCAGTCCTCGACAGGGTATCGAAGCTTTCTTT. This gives the protein CASSPRQGIEAFF.

V usage is TRBV28 and J usage is TRBJ1-2; D ambiguous. With 4 bases removed from V and 5 bases from J, the gap between germline ends came to 11 bases. The CDR3 sequence is 13 residues long. In germline, CDR1 is MDHEN, CDR2 SYDVKM. The CDR3 region has the DNA TGTGCCAGCAGTTCGGACTTCCCTTATGGCTACACCTTC. This gives the protein CASSSDFPYGYTF.

The genes are TRBV7-2 and TRBJ2-1; 12 bases agree with TRBD2. J was trimmed by 2 bases and V by 2 bases; bases with no gene match: 4. This CDR3 region has 17 residues. Looked up from germline, CDR1 is SGHTA and CDR2 is FQGNSA. CDR3 sequence reads: CASSLRTSGETYNEQFF. CDR3 DNA sequence: TGTGCCAGCAGCTTAAGGACTAGCGGGGAGACCTACAATGAGCAGTTCTTC. The whole variable domain, filled in from reference TRBV7-2 and TRBJ2-1, reads GAGVSQSPSNKVTEKGKDVELRCDPISGHTALYWYRQSLGQGLEFLIYFQGNSAPDKSGLPSDRFSAERTGGSVSTLTIQRTQQEDSAVYLCASSLRTSGETYNEQFFGPGTRLTVL.

The chain has TRBV7-2 and TRBJ2-2; no clear D. There are 18 residues in the CDR3. The V gene lost 1 base and the J gene lost 5 bases, with 20 bases spanning the gap. The germline V gene encodes CDR1 SGHTA and CDR2 FQGNSA. The CDR3 nucleotides are TGTGCCAGCAGCTTAGATACAGAAAGAATTCGAAGGACCGGGGAGCTGTTTTTT. The encoded protein is CASSLDTERIRRTGELFF.

For this clone: Within the sample, other DNA sequences also encode this same CDR3. CDR3 nucleotide sequence: TGTGCCATCAGTGAGTCGGGCAGGCTGAACACTGAAGCTTTCTTT. Amino acids: CAISESGRLNTEAFF. The rearrangement joins TRBV10-3 to TRBJ1-1; D is undetermined. The length of the CDR3 is 15 residues. From germline, CDR1 is ENHRY and CDR2 SYGVKD. Trimming cost V 0 bases and J 0 bases, with 8 bases left between them.